This record concerns one T cell receptor (beta chain) sequence. Germline V lookup: CDR1 SGHVS, CDR2 FQNEAQ. This CDR3 is 12 amino acids long. V lost 5 bases to trimming and J lost 12 bases; unmatched junction nucleotides: 7. The sample is drawn from a study of shared T cell receptors in the human thymus. Only in-frame clones appear in the TCRdb table, and some are missing; sequencing was by immunoSEQ multiplex PCR. The sample records approximately 68,000 clones, more than 90% being singletons. The chain is built from TRBV7-8 and TRBJ1-1; 9 bases fit TRBD1. The specimen was thymocytes. This clonotype was sampled from a human donor. The chain's CDR3 is CASSPRTGVTFF. The CDR3, as DNA: TGTGCCAGCAGCCCAAGGACAGGGGTAACTTTCTTT.